This T cell receptor beta chain was captured in a study of T cell changes during pregnancy in multiple sclerosis. The table came from immunoSEQ multiplex PCR; TCRdb's copy has only in-frame clones and leaves some out. The sample contains roughly 100,000 clones, roughly 91% of which appear only once. This CDR3 comprises 14 residues. The germline gives CDR1 SNHLY, CDR2 FYNNEI. Trimming took 1 base from V and 11 from J; bases not matched to a gene: 4. The TCR comes from a female donor in good health, enrolled as a control in a pregnancy study. V and J are TRBV2 and TRBJ1-6; 8 nucleotides line up with TRBD1. The sample was peripheral blood, taken after pregnancy. This chain's CDR3 is CASSEGQGATPLHF. CDR3 DNA: TGTGCCAGCAGTGAAGGGCAGGGGGCAACACCCCTCCACTTT.